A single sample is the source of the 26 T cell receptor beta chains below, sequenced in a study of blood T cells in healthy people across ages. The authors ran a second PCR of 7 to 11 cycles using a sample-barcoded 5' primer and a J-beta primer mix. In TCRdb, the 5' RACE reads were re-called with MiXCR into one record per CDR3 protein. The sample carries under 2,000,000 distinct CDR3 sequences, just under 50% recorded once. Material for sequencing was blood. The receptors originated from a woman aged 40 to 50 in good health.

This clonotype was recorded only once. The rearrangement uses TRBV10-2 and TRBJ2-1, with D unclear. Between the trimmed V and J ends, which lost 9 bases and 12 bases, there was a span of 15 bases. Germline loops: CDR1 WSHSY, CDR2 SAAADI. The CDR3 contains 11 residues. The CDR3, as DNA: TGCGCCAGTGGAGTCCATGGCGGGCAGTTCTTC. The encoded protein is CASGVHGGQFF.

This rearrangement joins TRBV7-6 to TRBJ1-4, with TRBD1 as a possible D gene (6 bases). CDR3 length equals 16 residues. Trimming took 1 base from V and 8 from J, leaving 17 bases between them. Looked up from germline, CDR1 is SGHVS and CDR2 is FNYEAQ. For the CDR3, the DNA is TGTGCCAGCAGCTTAGGTCTGTGGGTGAGGGGGGAAAAACTGTTTTTT. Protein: CASSLGLWVRGEKLFF. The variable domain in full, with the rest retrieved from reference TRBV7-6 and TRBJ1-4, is GAGVSQSPRYKVTKRGQDVALRCDPISGHVSLYWYRQALGQGPEFLTYFNYEAQQDKSGLPNDRFSAERPEGSISTLTIQRTEQRDSAMYRCASSLGLWVRGEKLFFGSGTQLSVL.

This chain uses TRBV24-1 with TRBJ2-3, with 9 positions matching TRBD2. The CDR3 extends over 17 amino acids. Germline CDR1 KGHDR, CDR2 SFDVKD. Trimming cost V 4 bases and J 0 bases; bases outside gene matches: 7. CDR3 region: CATSDHGTSLSTDTQYF. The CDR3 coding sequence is TGTGCCACCAGTGACCACGGGACTAGCCTTAGCACAGATACGCAGTATTTT.

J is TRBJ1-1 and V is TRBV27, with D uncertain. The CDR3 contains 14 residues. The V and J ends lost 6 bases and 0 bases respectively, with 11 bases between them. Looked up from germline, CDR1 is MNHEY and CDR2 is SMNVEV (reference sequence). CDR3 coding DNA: TGTGCCAGCAGCCAGACGGTGATGAACACTGAAGCTTTCTTT. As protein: CASSQTVMNTEAFF.

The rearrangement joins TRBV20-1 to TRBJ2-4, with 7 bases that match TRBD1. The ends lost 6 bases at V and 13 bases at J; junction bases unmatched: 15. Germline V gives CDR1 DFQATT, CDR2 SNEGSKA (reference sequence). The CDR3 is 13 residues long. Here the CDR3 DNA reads TGCAGTGCCGATGGGACAGCACTAGTTGAGCAGTACTTC. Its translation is CSADGTALVEQYF.

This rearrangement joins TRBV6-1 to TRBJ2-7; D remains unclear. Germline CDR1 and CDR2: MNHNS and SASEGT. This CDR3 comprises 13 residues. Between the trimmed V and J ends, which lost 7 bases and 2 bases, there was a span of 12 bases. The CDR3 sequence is CASTASGTYEQYF. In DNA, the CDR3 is TGTGCCAGCACCGCCAGTGGAACCTACGAGCAGTACTTC.

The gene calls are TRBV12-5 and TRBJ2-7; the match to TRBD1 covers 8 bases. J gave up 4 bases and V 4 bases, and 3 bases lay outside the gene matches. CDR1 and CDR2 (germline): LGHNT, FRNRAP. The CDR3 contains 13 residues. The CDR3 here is CASGSTGAYEQYF. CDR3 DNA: TGTGCTAGTGGTTCGACAGGGGCTTACGAGCAGTACTTC.

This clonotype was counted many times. CDR3 bases: TGTGCCAGCAGTTTTGACAATGAGCAGTTCTTC. This codes for CASSFDNEQFF. This chain connects TRBV27 to TRBJ2-1; no reliable D call. V lost 3 bases and J 5 bases, leaving 2 bases between the germline ends. The germline CDR1 and CDR2 sequences are MNHEY and SMNVEV (reference sequence). This CDR3 is 11 amino acids long.

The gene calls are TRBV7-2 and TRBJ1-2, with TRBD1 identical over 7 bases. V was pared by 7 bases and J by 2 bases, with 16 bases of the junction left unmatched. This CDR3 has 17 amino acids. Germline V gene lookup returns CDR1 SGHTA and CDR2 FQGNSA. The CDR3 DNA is TGTGCCAGCACCGGTACTTTGGGGGACAGTAAGAACTATGGCTACACCTTC. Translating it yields CASTGTLGDSKNYGYTF.

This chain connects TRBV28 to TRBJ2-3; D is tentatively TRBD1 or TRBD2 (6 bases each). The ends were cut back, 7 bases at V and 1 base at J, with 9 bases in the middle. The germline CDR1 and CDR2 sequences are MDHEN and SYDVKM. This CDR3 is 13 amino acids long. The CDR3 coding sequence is TGTGCCAGCACGGAGGGGGGCACAGATACGCAGTATTTT. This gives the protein CASTEGGTDTQYF.

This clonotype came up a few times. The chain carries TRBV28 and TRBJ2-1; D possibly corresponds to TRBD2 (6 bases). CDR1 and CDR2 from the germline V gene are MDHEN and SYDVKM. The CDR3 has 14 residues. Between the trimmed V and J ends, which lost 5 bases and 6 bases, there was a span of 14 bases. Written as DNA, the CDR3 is TGTGCCAGCAGTAGGGACTCCCGGCGCAATGAGCAGTTCTTC. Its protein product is CASSRDSRRNEQFF.

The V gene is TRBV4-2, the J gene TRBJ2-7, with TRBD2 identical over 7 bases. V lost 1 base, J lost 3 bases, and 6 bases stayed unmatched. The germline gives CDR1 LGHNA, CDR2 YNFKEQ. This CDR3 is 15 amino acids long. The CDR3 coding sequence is TGTGCCAGCAGCCAAGGGGGGGGTTGGGACTACGAGCAGTACTTC. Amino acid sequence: CASSQGGGWDYEQYF.

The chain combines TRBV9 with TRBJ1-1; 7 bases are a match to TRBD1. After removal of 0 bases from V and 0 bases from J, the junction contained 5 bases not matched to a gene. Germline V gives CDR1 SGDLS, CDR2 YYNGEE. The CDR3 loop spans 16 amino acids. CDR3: CASSVALQGMNTEAFF. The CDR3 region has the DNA TGTGCCAGCAGCGTAGCCCTACAGGGGATGAACACTGAAGCTTTCTTT.

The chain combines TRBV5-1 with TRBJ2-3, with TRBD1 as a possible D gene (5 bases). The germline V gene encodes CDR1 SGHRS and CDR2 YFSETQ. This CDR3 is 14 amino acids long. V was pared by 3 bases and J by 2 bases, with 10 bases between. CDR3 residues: CASSYQGNTDTQYF. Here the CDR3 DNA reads TGCGCCAGCAGCTATCAGGGAAACACAGATACGCAGTATTTT.

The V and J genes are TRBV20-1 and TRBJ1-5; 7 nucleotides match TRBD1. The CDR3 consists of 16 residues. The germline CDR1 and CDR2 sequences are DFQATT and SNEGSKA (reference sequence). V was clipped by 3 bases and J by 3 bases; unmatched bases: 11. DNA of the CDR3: TGCAGTGCTAGGAAGAAACCCGGGACAGTCAATCAGCCCCAGCATTTT. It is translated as CSARKKPGTVNQPQHF.

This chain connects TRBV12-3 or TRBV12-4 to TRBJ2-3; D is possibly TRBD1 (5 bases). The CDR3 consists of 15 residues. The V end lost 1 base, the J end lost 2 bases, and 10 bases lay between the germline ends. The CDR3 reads CASSLGSGPTDTQYF. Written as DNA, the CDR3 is TGTGCCAGCAGTTTAGGGTCAGGGCCCACAGATACGCAGTATTTT.

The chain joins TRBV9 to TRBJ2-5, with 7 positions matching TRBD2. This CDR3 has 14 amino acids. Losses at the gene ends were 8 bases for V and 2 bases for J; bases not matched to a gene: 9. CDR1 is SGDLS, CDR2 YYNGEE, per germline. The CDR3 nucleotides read TGTGCCAGTACCCGGGGCGGGAGACAAGAGACCCAGTACTTC. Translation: CASTRGGRQETQYF.

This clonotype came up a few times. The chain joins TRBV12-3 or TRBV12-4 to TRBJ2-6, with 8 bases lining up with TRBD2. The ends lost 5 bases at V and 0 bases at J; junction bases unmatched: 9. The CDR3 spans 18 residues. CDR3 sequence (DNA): TGTGCCAGCAGTGGGGGAGACGGGACTAGCTCTGGGGCCAACGTCCTGACTTTC. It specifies CASSGGDGTSSGANVLTF.

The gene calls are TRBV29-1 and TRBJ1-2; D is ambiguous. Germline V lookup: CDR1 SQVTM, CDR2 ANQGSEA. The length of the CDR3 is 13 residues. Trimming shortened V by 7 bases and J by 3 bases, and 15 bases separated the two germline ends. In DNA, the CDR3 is TGCAGCGCCCCAAGGACCGCCGACTATGGCTACACCTTC. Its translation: CSAPRTADYGYTF.

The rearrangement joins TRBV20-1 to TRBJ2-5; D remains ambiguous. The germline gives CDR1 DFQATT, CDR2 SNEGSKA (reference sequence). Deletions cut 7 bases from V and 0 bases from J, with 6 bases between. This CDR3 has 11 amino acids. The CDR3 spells CSGLYQETQYF. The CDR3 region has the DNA TGCAGTGGCTTGTACCAAGAGACCCAGTACTTC.

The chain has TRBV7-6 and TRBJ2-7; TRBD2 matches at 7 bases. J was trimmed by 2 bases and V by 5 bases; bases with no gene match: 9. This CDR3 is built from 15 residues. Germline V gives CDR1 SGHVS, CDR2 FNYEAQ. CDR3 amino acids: CASSAGTISAYEQYF. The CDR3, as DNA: TGTGCCAGCAGCGCCGGGACTATTAGTGCCTACGAGCAGTACTTC.

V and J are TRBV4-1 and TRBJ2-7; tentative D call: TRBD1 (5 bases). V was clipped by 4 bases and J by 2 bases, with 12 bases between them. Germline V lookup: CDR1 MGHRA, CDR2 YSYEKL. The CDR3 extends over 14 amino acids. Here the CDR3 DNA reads TGCGCCAGCAGCCCGACAGTTAACACCTACGAGCAGTACTTC. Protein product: CASSPTVNTYEQYF.

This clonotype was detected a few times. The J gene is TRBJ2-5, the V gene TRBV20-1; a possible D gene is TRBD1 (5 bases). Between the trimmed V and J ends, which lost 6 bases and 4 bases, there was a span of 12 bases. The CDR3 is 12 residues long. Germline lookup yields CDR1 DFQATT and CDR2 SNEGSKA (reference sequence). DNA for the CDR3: TGCAGTGCCCAGGGATTCGGAGAGACCCAGTACTTC. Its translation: CSAQGFGETQYF.

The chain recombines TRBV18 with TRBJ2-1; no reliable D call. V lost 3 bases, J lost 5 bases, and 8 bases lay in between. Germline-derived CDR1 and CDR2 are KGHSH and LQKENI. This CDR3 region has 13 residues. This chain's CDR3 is CASSPQDDNEQFF. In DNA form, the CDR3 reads TGTGCCAGCTCACCGCAGGATGACAATGAGCAGTTCTTC.

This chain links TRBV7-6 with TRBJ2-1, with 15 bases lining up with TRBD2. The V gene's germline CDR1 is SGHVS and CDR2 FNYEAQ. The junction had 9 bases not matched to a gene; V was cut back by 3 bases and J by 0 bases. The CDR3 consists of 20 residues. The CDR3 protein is CASSLDYGLAGGSSYNEQFF. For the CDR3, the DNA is TGTGCCAGCAGCTTGGACTATGGACTAGCGGGGGGGAGCTCCTACAATGAGCAGTTCTTC.

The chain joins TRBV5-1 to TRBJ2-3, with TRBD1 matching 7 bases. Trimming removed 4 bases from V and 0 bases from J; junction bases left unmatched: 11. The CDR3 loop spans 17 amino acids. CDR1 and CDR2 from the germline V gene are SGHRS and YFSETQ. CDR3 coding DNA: TGCGCCAGCAGCGGACGGGACAGACGATCTAGCACAGATACGCAGTATTTT. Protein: CASSGRDRRSSTDTQYF.